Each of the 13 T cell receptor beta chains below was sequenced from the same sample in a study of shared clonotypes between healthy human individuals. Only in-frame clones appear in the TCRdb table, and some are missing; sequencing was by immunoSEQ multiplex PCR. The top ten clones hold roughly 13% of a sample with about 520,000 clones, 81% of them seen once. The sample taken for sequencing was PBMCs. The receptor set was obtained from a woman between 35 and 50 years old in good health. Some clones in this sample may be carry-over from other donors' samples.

DNA of the CDR3: TGTGCCAGCAGCTTAACGACAGGGGTGGACACTGAAGCTTTCTTT. This translates into CASSLTTGVDTEAFF. V and J are TRBV5-4 and TRBJ1-1, with 8 bases lining up with TRBD1. Germline V CDR1 and CDR2: SGHNT, YYREEE (reference sequence). Trimming took 2 bases from V and 3 from J; bases not matched to a gene: 6. The CDR3 is 15 amino acids.

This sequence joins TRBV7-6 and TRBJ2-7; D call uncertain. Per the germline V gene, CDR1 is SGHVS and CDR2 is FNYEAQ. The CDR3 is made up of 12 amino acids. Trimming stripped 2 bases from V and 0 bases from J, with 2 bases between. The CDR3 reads CASSLYSYEQYF. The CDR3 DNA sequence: TGTGCCAGCAGCTTATACTCCTACGAGCAGTACTTC.

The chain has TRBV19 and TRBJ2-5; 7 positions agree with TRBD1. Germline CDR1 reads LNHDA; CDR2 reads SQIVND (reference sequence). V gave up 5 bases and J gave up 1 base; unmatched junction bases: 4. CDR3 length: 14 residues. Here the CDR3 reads CASSFRDSQETQYF. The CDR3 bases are TGTGCCAGTAGTTTCCGGGACAGCCAAGAGACCCAGTACTTC. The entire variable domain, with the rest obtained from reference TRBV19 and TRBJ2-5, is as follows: DGGITQSPKYLFRKEGQNVTLSCEQNLNHDAMYWYRQDPGQGLRLIYYSQIVNDFQKGDIAEGYSVSREKKESFPLTVTSAQKNPTAFYLCASSFRDSQETQYFGPGTRLLVL.

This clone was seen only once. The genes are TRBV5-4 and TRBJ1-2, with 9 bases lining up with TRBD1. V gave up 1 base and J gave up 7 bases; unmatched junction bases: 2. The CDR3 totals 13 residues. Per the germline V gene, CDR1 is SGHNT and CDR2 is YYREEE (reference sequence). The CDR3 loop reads CASSLPDRGGYTF. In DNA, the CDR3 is TGTGCCAGCAGCTTGCCGGACAGGGGTGGCTACACCTTC.

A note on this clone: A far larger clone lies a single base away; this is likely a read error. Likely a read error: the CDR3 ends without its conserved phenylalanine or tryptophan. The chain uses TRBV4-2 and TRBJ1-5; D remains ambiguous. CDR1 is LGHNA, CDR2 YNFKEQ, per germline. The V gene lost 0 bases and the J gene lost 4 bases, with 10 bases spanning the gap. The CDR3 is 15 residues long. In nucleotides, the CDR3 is TGTGCCAGCAGCCAAGATGGGGTCCAAAATCAGCCCCAGCATCTT. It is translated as CASSQDGVQNQPQHL.

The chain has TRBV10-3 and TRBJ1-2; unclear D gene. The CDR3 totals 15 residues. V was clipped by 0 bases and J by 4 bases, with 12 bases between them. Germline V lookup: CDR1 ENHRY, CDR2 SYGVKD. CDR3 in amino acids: CAISESLRVGYGYTF. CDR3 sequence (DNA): TGTGCCATCAGTGAGTCGCTCAGAGTGGGCTATGGCTACACCTTC.

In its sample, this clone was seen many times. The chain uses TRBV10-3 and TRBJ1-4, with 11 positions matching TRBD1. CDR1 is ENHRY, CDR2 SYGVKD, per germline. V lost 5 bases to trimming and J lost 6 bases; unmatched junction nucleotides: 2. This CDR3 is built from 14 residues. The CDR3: CAISRDRGDEKLFF. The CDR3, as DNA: TGTGCCATCAGTCGGGACAGGGGGGATGAAAAACTGTTTTTT.

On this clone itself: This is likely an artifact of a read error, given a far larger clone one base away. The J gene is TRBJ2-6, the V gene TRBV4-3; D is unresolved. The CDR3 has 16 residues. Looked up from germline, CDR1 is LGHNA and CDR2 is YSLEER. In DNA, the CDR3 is TGCACCAGCAGCCAAGTCCCCGGCGGTGGGGCCAACGTCCTGACTTTC. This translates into CTSSQVPGGGANVLTF.

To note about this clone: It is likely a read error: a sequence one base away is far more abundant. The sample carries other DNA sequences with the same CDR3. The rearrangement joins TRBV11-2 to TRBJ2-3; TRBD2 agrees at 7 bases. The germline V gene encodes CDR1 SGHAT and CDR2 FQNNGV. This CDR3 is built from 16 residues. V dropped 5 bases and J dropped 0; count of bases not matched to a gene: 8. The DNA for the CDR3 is TGTGCCAGCAGCCTGCTCCGGGACTACAGCACAGATACGCAGTATTTT. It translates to CASSLLRDYSTDTQYF. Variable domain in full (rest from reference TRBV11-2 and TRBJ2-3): EAGVAQSPRYKIIEKRQSVAFWCNPISGHATLYWYQQILGQGPKLLIQFQNNGVVDDSQLPKDRFSAERLKGVDSTLKIQPAKLEDSAVYLCASSLLRDYSTDTQYFGPGTRLTVL.

CDR3 residues: CASNIRLAGNEQFF. The CDR3 DNA reads TGTGCCAGCAATATCCGACTAGCGGGAAATGAGCAGTTCTTC. This chain links TRBV2 with TRBJ2-1; 11 bases fit TRBD2. The ends lost 7 bases at V and 7 bases at J; junction bases unmatched: 6. CDR3 length: 14 amino acids. The germline CDR1 and CDR2 sequences are SNHLY and FYNNEI. Full variable domain (remainder filled in from reference TRBV2 and TRBJ2-1): EPEVTQTPSHQVTQMGQEVILRCVPISNHLYFYWYRQILGQKVEFLVSFYNNEISEKSEIFDDQFSVERPDGSNFTLKIRSTKLEDSAMYFCASNIRLAGNEQFFGPGTRLTVL.

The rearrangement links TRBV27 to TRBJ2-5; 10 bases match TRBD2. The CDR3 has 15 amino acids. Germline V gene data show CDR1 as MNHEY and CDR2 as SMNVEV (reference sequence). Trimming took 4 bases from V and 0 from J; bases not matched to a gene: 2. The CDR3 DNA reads TGTGCCAGCAGTTCTACTAGCGGGAACCAAGAGACCCAGTACTTC. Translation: CASSSTSGNQETQYF.

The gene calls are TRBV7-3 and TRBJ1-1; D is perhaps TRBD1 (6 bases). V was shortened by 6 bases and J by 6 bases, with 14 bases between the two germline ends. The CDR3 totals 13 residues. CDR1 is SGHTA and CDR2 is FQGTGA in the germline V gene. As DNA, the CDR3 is TGTGCCAGCAGTTACGACAGGCGGGCTGAAGCTTTCTTT. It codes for CASSYDRRAEAFF.

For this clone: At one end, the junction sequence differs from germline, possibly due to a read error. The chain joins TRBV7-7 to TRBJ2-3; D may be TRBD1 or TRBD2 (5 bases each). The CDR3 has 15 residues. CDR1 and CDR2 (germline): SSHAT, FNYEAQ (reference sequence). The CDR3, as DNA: TGTGCTAGCAGCCCGGGACGGCAAAACACAGATACGCAGTATTTT. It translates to CASSPGRQNTDTQYF.